What follows describes a single TCR beta chain. Germline V gene data show CDR1 as MNHEY and CDR2 as SMNVEV (reference sequence). Trimming removed 6 bases from V and 6 bases from J, with 14 bases in between. This CDR3 region has 13 residues. Sequencing used immunoSEQ multiplex PCR; TCRdb keeps in-frame clones, though not all of them. Of 35,000 to 45,000 clones listed, 70% to 80% were seen once; the top ten hold about 37%. This entry belongs to a study of T cells in localized non-small cell lung cancer. The receptor was isolated from a woman between 40 and 69 years old with stage II squamous cell lung carcinoma. The starting material was PBMCs, obtained before any cancer treatment. The chain joins TRBV27 to TRBJ1-2; no reliable D call. CDR3 in DNA: TGTGCCAGCAGCCCATTGTGGGGAGATGGCTACACCTTC. The encoded protein is CASSPLWGDGYTF.